This TCR beta chain was captured by sequencing in a study of T-cell memory formation after mild COVID-19. In TCRdb, the 5' RACE reads were re-called with MiXCR into one record per CDR3 protein. Found here are some 150,000 distinct CDR3 sequences, roughly 19% of them singletons; the top ten hold around 2.4%. This clonotype has more than one count but fewer than ten. This sequence originates from an adult woman who had mild COVID-19 (a few samples of this study predate the infection). Cell type and time point are not known. The sample comprised PBMCs or a T cell subset sorted from them (not recorded which).

CDR3 region: CASKRGVYEQYF. The CDR3 DNA follows: TGTGCCAGCAAACGGGGGGTCTACGAGCAGTACTTC. V gene TRBV6-5 combines with J gene TRBJ2-7; 7 nucleotides match TRBD2. Germline V gene data show CDR1 as MNHEY and CDR2 as SVGAGI. J gave up 3 bases and V 7 bases, and 3 bases lay outside the gene matches. The CDR3 extends over 12 amino acids.